The 10 T cell receptor beta chains reported below all come from one sample, sequenced in a study of blood T cell repertoires in COVID-19. The assay was immunoSEQ multiplex PCR, and TCRdb's table has in-frame clones only and misses some. The top ten hold 10% to 15% of the sample, which has about 99,000 clones, over 75% seen once. The sequencing sample was made of peripheral blood. Receptors were obtained from a human donor in a cohort sampled during active or convalescent COVID-19.

The rearrangement joins TRBV21-1 to TRBJ2-1; TRBD2 is the table's D call, not checked against the DNA. TRBV21-1 is deemed a pseudogene. The CDR3 spans 15 residues. The CDR3 region has the DNA TGTGCCAGCAGACTTCCGGGACTCCCGCCCCATGAGCAGTTCTTC. Its translation is CASRLPGLPPHEQFF.

Within the sample, this clone is medium-sized (0.01 to 0.1%). J is TRBJ1-1 and V is TRBV7-9, with D perhaps TRBD1 (6 bases). CDR1 is SEHNR, CDR2 FQNEAQ, per germline (reference sequence). V lost 5 bases to trimming and J lost 0 bases, with 10 bases between them. The CDR3 is 14 amino acids. The CDR3 DNA is TGTGCCAGCAGCGGCGGGGGGCTGAACACTGAAGCTTTCTTT. It translates to CASSGGGLNTEAFF.

V and J are TRBV5-1 and TRBJ2-7; the D is unclear. The V end was cut by 0 bases, the J end by 2 bases, with 12 bases between. Germline values: CDR1 SGHRS, CDR2 YFSETQ. The CDR3 totals 15 residues. The CDR3 nucleotides are TGCGCCAGCAGCTTGGCTGGGCTGTGGACCTACGAGCAGTACTTC. Protein product: CASSLAGLWTYEQYF.

The V gene is TRBV13, the J gene TRBJ1-3; D remains unclear. The CDR3 length is 17 residues. Trimming removed 1 base from V and 0 bases from J, with 13 bases in between. The germline CDR1 and CDR2 sequences are PRHDT and FYEKMQ (reference sequence). The CDR3 region has the DNA TGTGCCAGCAGCTTAGCCAAGACTCCCTACTCTGGAAACACCATATATTTT. Amino acid sequence: CASSLAKTPYSGNTIYF.

CDR3 protein: CASSAFQETQYF. DNA of the CDR3: TGTGCCAGCAGCGCCTTCCAAGAGACCCAGTACTTC. This chain connects TRBV9 to TRBJ2-5; D is uncertain. CDR1 and CDR2 from the germline V gene are SGDLS and YYNGEE. V shed 3 bases and J shed 1 base, with 4 bases lying between them. This CDR3 region has 12 residues.

V is TRBV28 and J is TRBJ1-5; D may be TRBD1 (6 bases). Germline CDR1 reads MDHEN; CDR2 reads SYDVKM. The CDR3 is made up of 15 amino acids. Trimming stripped 5 bases from V and 4 bases from J, with 15 bases between. The CDR3 region is CASSRRGYLNQPQHF. In nucleotides, the CDR3 is TGTGCCAGCAGTCGCAGGGGTTACCTTAATCAGCCCCAGCATTTT.

This chain joins TRBV5-4 and TRBJ2-7, with D uncertain. There are 15 residues in the CDR3. V dropped 1 base and J dropped 2 bases, with 13 bases sitting between them. Per the germline V gene, CDR1 is SGHNT and CDR2 is YYREEE (reference sequence). CDR3 sequence reads: CASSLFGVKTYEQYF. As DNA, the CDR3 is TGTGCCAGCAGCTTGTTCGGAGTAAAAACCTACGAGCAGTACTTC. Variable domain in full (rest from reference TRBV5-4 and TRBJ2-7): ETGVTQSPTHLIKTRGQQVTLRCSSQSGHNTVSWYQQALGQGPQFIFQYYREEENGRGNFPPRFSGLQFPNYSSELNVNALELDDSALYLCASSLFGVKTYEQYFGPGTRLTVT.

V usage is TRBV30 and J usage is TRBJ2-5, with 7 bases identical to TRBD2. Germline CDR1 GTSNPN, CDR2 SVGIG (reference sequence). The length of the CDR3 is 13 residues. Germline trimming cut 0 bases from V and 9 bases from J; bases unmatched to any gene: 7. CDR3 sequence: CAWSVGHREAQYF. In nucleotides, the CDR3 is TGTGCCTGGAGTGTAGGACATCGGGAGGCCCAGTACTTC.

This rearrangement joins TRBV18 to TRBJ2-1, with TRBD1 identical over 8 bases. CDR1 and CDR2 (germline): KGHSH, LQKENI. The ends lost 0 bases at V and 2 bases at J; junction bases unmatched: 6. The CDR3 runs to 17 residues. CDR3 in amino acids: CASSPPDSTGAYNEQFF. The CDR3 bases are TGTGCCAGCTCACCACCGGATTCGACAGGGGCCTACAATGAGCAGTTCTTC.

V usage is TRBV24-1 and J usage is TRBJ2-2, with D tentatively TRBD1 (6 bases). CDR1 is KGHDR and CDR2 is SFDVKD in the germline V gene. This CDR3 is built from 13 residues. The V end was cut by 7 bases, the J end by 4 bases, with 9 bases between. The CDR3 reads CATRGTSTGELFF. The CDR3 nucleotides are TGTGCCACCAGGGGGACATCCACCGGGGAGCTGTTTTTT.